The 5 T cell receptor beta chains below were found in one sample sequenced in a study of CD8 T cells in Susac syndrome. Random hexamers were used to reverse transcribe roughly 0.45 to 1 ug of RNA. Using its own MiXCR run on the immunoSEQ multiplex PCR reads, TCRdb lists one record per CDR3 protein. The sample contains under 200,000 distinct CDR3 sequences, 90% to 95% of which appear only once. Sequenced input: CD4+ T cells from PBMCs. Receptors were obtained from a human donor in good health.

The genes are TRBV4-1 and TRBJ1-1; weak D call: TRBD1 (5 bases). CDR1 and CDR2 (germline): MGHRA, YSYEKL. V was trimmed by 3 bases and J by 0 bases, leaving 11 bases between them. CDR3 size: 15 residues. The CDR3 spells CASSQGRIMNTEAFF. The CDR3 coding sequence is TGCGCCAGCAGCCAGGGACGGATCATGAACACTGAAGCTTTCTTT.

The chain is built from TRBV20-1 and TRBJ1-1, with 10 bases aligning to TRBD1. CDR1 DFQATT and CDR2 SNEGSKA come from the germline V gene (reference sequence). After removal of 6 bases from V and 6 bases from J, the junction contained 4 bases not matched to a gene. CDR3 length: 12 amino acids. CDR3 region: CSAQGQGAEAFF. The CDR3 DNA is TGCAGTGCCCAAGGACAGGGGGCTGAAGCTTTCTTT.

The chain links TRBV15 to TRBJ2-7; D is ambiguous. The CDR3 sequence is 15 residues long. The V end was cut by 0 bases, the J end by 0 bases, with 9 bases between. CDR1 and CDR2 (germline): LNHNV, YYDKDF (reference sequence). The DNA for the CDR3 is TGTGCCACCAGCAGAGAAGGTCGGCCCTCCTACGAGCAGTACTTC. Encoded protein: CATSREGRPSYEQYF.

The chain links TRBV27 to TRBJ2-2; 7 bases are shared with TRBD2. CDR3 length equals 12 residues. The germline V gene has CDR1 MNHEY and CDR2 SMNVEV (reference sequence). J was trimmed by 7 bases and V by 6 bases; bases with no gene match: 2. CDR3 sequence (DNA): TGTGCCAGCAGAACGGGGGGCGGGGAGCTGTTTTTT. It translates to CASRTGGGELFF.

V usage is TRBV9 and J usage is TRBJ1-2; 9 bases align to TRBD1. Germline V gives CDR1 SGDLS, CDR2 YYNGEE. This CDR3 has 15 amino acids. V shed 4 bases, J shed 7 bases, and the junction held 11 bases outside the gene matches. The CDR3 DNA reads as TGTGCCAGCAGCACTTTCTCGGGACAGGGTTCTGGCTACACCTTC. Translated, it gives CASSTFSGQGSGYTF.